These 21 T cell receptor beta chains came from one sample sequenced in a study of T-cell memory formation after mild COVID-19. TCRdb called the 5' RACE reads again in MiXCR, with one record for every CDR3 protein. The sample shows about 250,000 distinct CDR3 sequences, under 20% of them seen only once. Sequenced material: PBMCs or a T cell subset sorted from them (not recorded which). These receptors came from a man aged 18 to 29 who had mild COVID-19 (a few samples of this study predate the infection). Cell type and time point are not known.

The sample holds many counts of this clonotype. The V call is TRBV5-1, the J call TRBJ1-5, with D perhaps TRBD1 (6 bases). V dropped 1 base and J dropped 2 bases, with 10 bases sitting between them. The CDR3 has 15 amino acids. Germline CDR1 SGHRS, CDR2 YFSETQ. DNA of the CDR3: TGCGCCAGCAGCTTGCAGGGGAAGGGCAATCAGCCCCAGCATTTT. This codes for CASSLQGKGNQPQHF. Combining the CDR3 with reference TRBV5-1 and TRBJ1-5 gives the whole variable domain KAGVTQTPRYLIKTRGQQVTLSCSPISGHRSVSWYQQTPGQGLQFLFEYFSETQRNKGNFPGRFSGRQFSNSRSEMNVSTLELGDSALYLCASSLQGKGNQPQHFGDGTRLSIL.

The J gene is TRBJ1-2, the V gene TRBV25-1, with 8 bases matching TRBD1. This CDR3 region has 13 residues. The germline V gene has CDR1 MGHDK and CDR2 SYGVNS. The trim removed 6 bases at V and 6 bases at J, leaving 6 bases unmatched. The CDR3 region is CASSPQGADGYTF. CDR3 coding DNA: TGTGCCAGCAGCCCGCAGGGGGCTGATGGCTACACCTTC.

This clonotype was detected only a few times. J is TRBJ2-1 and V is TRBV6-1, with D possibly matching TRBD2 (5 bases). Germline V gives CDR1 MNHNS, CDR2 SASEGT. The CDR3 spans 14 residues. The V and J ends lost 7 bases and 3 bases respectively, with 13 bases between them. The CDR3 loop is CASNEGFGYNEQFF. The CDR3 region has the DNA TGTGCCAGCAATGAGGGCTTTGGCTACAATGAGCAGTTCTTC.

This clonotype has more than one count but fewer than ten. The chain combines TRBV5-1 with TRBJ2-2; D may match TRBD1 or TRBD2 (5 bases each). Germline CDR1 reads SGHRS; CDR2 reads YFSETQ. V lost 1 base, J lost 4 bases, and 14 bases lay in between. CDR3 length equals 16 residues. The CDR3 loop is CASSLQGFGLTGELFF. CDR3 sequence (DNA): TGCGCCAGCAGCTTGCAGGGCTTCGGACTCACCGGGGAGCTGTTTTTT.

The gene calls are TRBV6-2 or TRBV6-3 and TRBJ2-5; TRBD1 or TRBD2 may be the D gene (5 bases each). Germline CDR1 reads MNHEY; CDR2 reads SVGEGT. This CDR3 contains 14 residues. The V and J ends lost 4 bases and 5 bases respectively, with 14 bases between them. The CDR3, as DNA: TGTGCCAGCAGTTTCCGACTGGGGGTGGAGACCCAGTACTTC. It yields the protein CASSFRLGVETQYF.

The CDR3 coding sequence is TGTGCCAGCAGCTGGGGAGCGGCGGCAGATACGCAGTATTTT. It codes for CASSWGAAADTQYF. The chain joins TRBV7-2 to TRBJ2-3, with D possibly being TRBD2 (5 bases). V gave up 4 bases and J gave up 4 bases, with 12 bases separating them. Germline CDR1 and CDR2: SGHTA and FQGNSA. The CDR3 consists of 14 residues.

The sample holds a few counts of this clonotype. Here the CDR3 DNA reads TGCGCCAGCAGCCCCCCGGACAGCTCCGCGCTGAATACGCAGTATTTT. Its translation is CASSPPDSSALNTQYF. This rearrangement joins TRBV5-1 to TRBJ2-3; D is possibly TRBD1 (6 bases). Germline CDR1 reads SGHRS; CDR2 reads YFSETQ. Trimming pared 4 bases from V and 7 bases from J, leaving 22 bases between. There are 16 residues in the CDR3. The full variable domain, completed using reference TRBV5-1 and TRBJ2-3, is KAGVTQTPRYLIKTRGQQVTLSCSPISGHRSVSWYQQTPGQGLQFLFEYFSETQRNKGNFPGRFSGRQFSNSRSEMNVSTLELGDSALYLCASSPPDSSALNTQYFGPGTRLTVL.

This clonotype was counted only a few times. The chain links TRBV7-3 to TRBJ1-1, with D unclear. V lost 0 bases and J 5 bases, leaving 7 bases between the germline ends. The CDR3 covers 13 residues. Per the germline V gene, CDR1 is SGHTA and CDR2 is FQGTGA. CDR3 sequence reads: CASSLTKGTEAFF. The CDR3 DNA is TGTGCCAGCAGCTTAACGAAAGGGACTGAAGCTTTCTTT.

Ten or more counts support this clonotype. The chain employs TRBV4-2 and TRBJ2-2; D is perhaps TRBD1 or TRBD2 (5 bases each). The CDR3 has 16 residues. Trimming took off 0 bases at V and 2 bases at J, with 10 bases between the two ends. The germline V gene has CDR1 LGHNA and CDR2 YNFKEQ. CDR3 residues: CASSQDQGVNTGELFF. In DNA, the CDR3 is TGTGCCAGCAGCCAAGACCAGGGAGTTAACACCGGGGAGCTGTTTTTT.

The chain recombines TRBV6-5 with TRBJ2-1; 10 nucleotides line up with TRBD2. Germline V lookup: CDR1 MNHEY, CDR2 SVGAGI. CDR3 length: 18 amino acids. The J segment lost 4 bases and the V segment lost 0 bases, leaving 9 bases of the junction unmatched. The CDR3 here is CASSYSGSGGAQYNEQFF. CDR3 nucleotide sequence: TGTGCCAGCAGTTACTCTGGGAGCGGGGGGGCCCAATACAATGAGCAGTTCTTC.

The chain combines TRBV5-5 with TRBJ2-7; possibly TRBD1 or TRBD2 for D (5 bases each). Germline V CDR1 and CDR2: SGHKS, YYEKEE (reference sequence). The CDR3 sequence is 14 residues long. V lost 4 bases to trimming and J lost 2 bases, with 13 bases between them. CDR3: CASSQRDGTYEQYV. CDR3 DNA: TGTGCCAGCAGCCAGAGGGACGGCACCTACGAGCAGTACGTC.

This clonotype has more than one count but fewer than ten. This chain joins TRBV7-6 and TRBJ2-1; 10 nucleotides match TRBD2. V was clipped by 5 bases and J by 1 base; unmatched bases: 8. The germline CDR1 and CDR2 sequences are SGHVS and FNYEAQ. This CDR3 comprises 17 residues. The chain's CDR3 is CASSPRLAGTSYNEQFF. CDR3 coding DNA: TGTGCCAGCAGCCCGAGACTAGCGGGTACATCCTACAATGAGCAGTTCTTC.

This clonotype was detected only a few times. This rearrangement joins TRBV7-2 to TRBJ1-1, with D uncertain. The CDR3 spans 12 residues. Germline V lookup: CDR1 SGHTA, CDR2 FQGNSA. Trimming pared 6 bases from V and 7 bases from J, leaving 12 bases between. CDR3 sequence: CASRPPGDEAFF. The DNA of the CDR3 is TGTGCCAGCAGACCCCCCGGGGATGAAGCTTTCTTT.

The chain uses TRBV20-1 and TRBJ2-3; D call uncertain. Germline V gives CDR1 DFQATT, CDR2 SNEGSKA (reference sequence). The CDR3 extends over 12 amino acids. V lost 1 base to trimming and J lost 6 bases, with 8 bases between them. The DNA of the CDR3 is TGCAGTGCTAGAGTTTCTTCGGATACGCAGTATTTT. Protein product: CSARVSSDTQYF.

This clonotype was counted only a few times. V is TRBV6-2 or TRBV6-3 and J is TRBJ2-7; TRBD1 or TRBD2 may be the D gene (5 bases each). Germline V lookup: CDR1 MNHEY, CDR2 SVGEGT. The CDR3 loop spans 16 amino acids. Trimming stripped 2 bases from V and 2 bases from J, with 16 bases between. The CDR3 region has the DNA TGTGCCAGCAGTTACCACGTCCAGGGAGATGCCTACGAGCAGTACGTC. Protein: CASSYHVQGDAYEQYV.

This sequence joins TRBV7-9 and TRBJ1-1; no clear D gene. The CDR3 sequence is 15 residues long. V lost 3 bases, J lost 8 bases, and 19 bases lay in between. CDR1 and CDR2 from the germline V gene are SEHNR and FQNEAQ (reference sequence). The CDR3 region has the DNA TGTGCCAGCAGCTTGGGCAGAGGGATGTACCGAGAAGCTTTCTTT. Encoded protein: CASSLGRGMYREAFF.

The rearrangement joins TRBV6-5 to TRBJ2-3; tentatively, D is TRBD2 (7 bases). The CDR3 contains 13 residues. The germline V gene has CDR1 MNHEY and CDR2 SVGAGI. Deletions cut 6 bases from V and 6 bases from J, with 13 bases between. CDR3 residues: CASRGGGVDTQYF. DNA for the CDR3: TGTGCCAGCAGGGGGGGGGGCGTGGATACGCAGTATTTT.

This clonotype turned up a few times. The chain couples TRBV19 to TRBJ2-1, with D unclear. Trimming shortened V by 4 bases and J by 2 bases, and 12 bases separated the two germline ends. The germline V gene encodes CDR1 LNHDA and CDR2 SQIVND (reference sequence). This CDR3 spans 15 amino acids. The CDR3 loop reads CASSREPATYNEQFF. Written as DNA, the CDR3 is TGTGCCAGTAGTAGGGAACCTGCGACCTACAATGAGCAGTTCTTC.

The chain couples TRBV5-5 to TRBJ2-7; 8 bases fit TRBD1. The CDR3 spans 15 residues. Germline CDR1 reads SGHKS; CDR2 reads YYEKEE (reference sequence). Germline trimming cut 4 bases from V and 2 bases from J; bases unmatched to any gene: 8. The CDR3 here is CASSPGTGATYEQYV. CDR3 bases: TGTGCCAGCAGCCCGGGGACAGGAGCCACCTACGAGCAGTACGTC.

This clonotype was counted between two and nine times. The chain employs TRBV5-8 and TRBJ2-3; D possibly corresponds to TRBD2 (5 bases). The CDR3 loop spans 15 amino acids. Trimming stripped 8 bases from V and 4 bases from J, with 20 bases between. Germline V CDR1 and CDR2: SGHTS, YDEGEE. The CDR3 DNA reads TGTGCCAGAGCATCCACGTATAGCGAGGCAGATACGCAGTATTTT. Translation: CARASTYSEADTQYF.

V usage is TRBV29-1 and J usage is TRBJ2-2; D might be TRBD2 (6 bases). The germline V and J ends were trimmed by 6 bases and 7 bases, with 12 bases remaining between them. This CDR3 has 12 amino acids. Germline CDR1 SQVTM, CDR2 ANQGSEA. Here the CDR3 DNA reads TGCAGCGTCGAGGAGGGGCACGGGGAGCTGTTTTTT. Its protein is CSVEEGHGELFF.